This TCR beta chain was sequenced during a study of CD4 T cells in relation to SARS-CoV-2 and coronaviruses. Germline lookup yields CDR1 GTSNPN and CDR2 SVGIG (reference sequence). There are 12 residues in the CDR3. Germline trimming cut 6 bases from V and 4 bases from J; bases unmatched to any gene: 2. This clone was seen only a few times. Sequenced by immunoSEQ multiplex PCR; TCRdb stores in-frame clones only, minus some. The sample lists under 65,000 clones; more than 80% were seen once. The unexposed donors gave CD4+ T cells in about 2011-2019, prior to COVID-19. The clonotype was recovered from a human donor in good health. Sample: memory CD4+ T cells from PBMCs. The V and J genes are TRBV30 and TRBJ2-1, with TRBD2 identical over 8 bases. CDR3 nucleotides: TGTGCCTGTAGCGGGGATTACAATGAGCAGTTCTTC. Amino acids: CACSGDYNEQFF.